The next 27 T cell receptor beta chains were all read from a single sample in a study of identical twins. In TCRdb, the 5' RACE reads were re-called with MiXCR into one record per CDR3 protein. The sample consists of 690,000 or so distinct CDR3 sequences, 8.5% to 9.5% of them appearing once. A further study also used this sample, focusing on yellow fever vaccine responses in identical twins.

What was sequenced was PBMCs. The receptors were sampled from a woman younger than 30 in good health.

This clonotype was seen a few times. The CDR3 here is CSAQTSRQTQYF. Written as DNA, the CDR3 is TGCAGTGCGCAGACTAGCAGGCAGACCCAGTACTTC. The chain couples TRBV20-1 to TRBJ2-5, with 7 bases identical to TRBD2. Germline values: CDR1 DFQATT, CDR2 SNEGSKA (reference sequence). The trim removed 6 bases at V and 6 bases at J, leaving 7 bases unmatched. The CDR3 runs to 12 residues.

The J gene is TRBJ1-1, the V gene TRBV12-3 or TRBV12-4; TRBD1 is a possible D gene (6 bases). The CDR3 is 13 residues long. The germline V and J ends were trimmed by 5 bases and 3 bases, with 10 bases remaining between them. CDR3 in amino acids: CASSGQTDTEAFF. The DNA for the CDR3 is TGTGCCAGCAGTGGACAGACGGACACTGAAGCTTTCTTT.

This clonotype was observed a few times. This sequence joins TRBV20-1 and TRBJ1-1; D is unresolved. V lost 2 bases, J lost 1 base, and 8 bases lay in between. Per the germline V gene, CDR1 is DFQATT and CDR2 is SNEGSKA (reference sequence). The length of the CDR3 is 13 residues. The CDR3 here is CSARPDKNTEAFF. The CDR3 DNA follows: TGCAGTGCTAGACCAGATAAGAACACTGAAGCTTTCTTT.

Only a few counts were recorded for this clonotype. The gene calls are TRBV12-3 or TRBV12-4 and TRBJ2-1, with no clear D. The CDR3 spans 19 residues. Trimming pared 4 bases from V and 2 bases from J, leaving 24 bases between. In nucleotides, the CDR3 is TGTGCCAGCAGTTCCCCTTATGCTGACCGGGCCCACCCCTACAATGAGCAGTTCTTC. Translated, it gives CASSSPYADRAHPYNEQFF.

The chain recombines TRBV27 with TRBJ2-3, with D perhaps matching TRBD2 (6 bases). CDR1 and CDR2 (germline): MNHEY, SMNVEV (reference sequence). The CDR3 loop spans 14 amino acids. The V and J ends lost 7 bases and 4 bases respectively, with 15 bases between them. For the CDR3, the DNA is TGTGCCAGCACCACTTTGAGGGAGGCAGATACGCAGTATTTT. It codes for CASTTLREADTQYF.

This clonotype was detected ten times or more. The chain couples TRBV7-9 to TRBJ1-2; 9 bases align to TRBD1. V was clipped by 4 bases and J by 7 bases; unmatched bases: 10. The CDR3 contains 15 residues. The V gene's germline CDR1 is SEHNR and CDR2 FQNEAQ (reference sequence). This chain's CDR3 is CASSSSATGGFGYTF. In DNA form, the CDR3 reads TGTGCCAGCAGCTCTTCCGCTACAGGGGGCTTTGGCTACACCTTC.

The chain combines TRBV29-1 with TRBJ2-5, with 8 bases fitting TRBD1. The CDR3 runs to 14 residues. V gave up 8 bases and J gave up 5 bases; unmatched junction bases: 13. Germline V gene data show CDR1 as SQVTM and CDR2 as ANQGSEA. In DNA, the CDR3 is TGCAGCTTCCGATCGACAGGGGTCGGGGAGACCCAGTACTTC. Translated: CSFRSTGVGETQYF.

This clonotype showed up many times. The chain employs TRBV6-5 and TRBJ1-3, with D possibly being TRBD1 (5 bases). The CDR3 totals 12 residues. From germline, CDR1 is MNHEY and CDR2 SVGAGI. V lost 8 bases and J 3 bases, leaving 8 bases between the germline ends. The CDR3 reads CASGGLGNTIYF. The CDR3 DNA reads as TGTGCCAGCGGGGGTCTTGGAAACACCATATATTTT.

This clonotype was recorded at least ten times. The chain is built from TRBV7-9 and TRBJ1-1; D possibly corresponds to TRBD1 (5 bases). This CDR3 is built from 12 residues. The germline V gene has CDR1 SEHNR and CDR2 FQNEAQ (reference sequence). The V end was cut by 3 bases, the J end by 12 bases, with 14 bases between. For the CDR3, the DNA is TGTGCCAGCAGCTTGACAGATTCGTTCCCTTTCTTT. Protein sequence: CASSLTDSFPFF.

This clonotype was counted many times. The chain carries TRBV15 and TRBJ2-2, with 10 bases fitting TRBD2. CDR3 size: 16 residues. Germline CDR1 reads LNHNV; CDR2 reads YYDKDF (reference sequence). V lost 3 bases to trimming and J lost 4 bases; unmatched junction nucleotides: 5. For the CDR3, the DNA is TGTGCCACCAGCAGCAACAGCGGGAGGGTCACCGGGGAGCTGTTTTTT. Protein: CATSSNSGRVTGELFF.

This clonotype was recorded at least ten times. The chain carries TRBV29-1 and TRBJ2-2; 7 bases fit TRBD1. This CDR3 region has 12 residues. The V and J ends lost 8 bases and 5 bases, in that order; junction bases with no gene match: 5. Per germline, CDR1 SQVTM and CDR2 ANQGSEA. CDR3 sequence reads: CSLAQGTGELFF. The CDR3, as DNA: TGCAGCCTTGCACAGGGGACCGGGGAGCTGTTTTTT.

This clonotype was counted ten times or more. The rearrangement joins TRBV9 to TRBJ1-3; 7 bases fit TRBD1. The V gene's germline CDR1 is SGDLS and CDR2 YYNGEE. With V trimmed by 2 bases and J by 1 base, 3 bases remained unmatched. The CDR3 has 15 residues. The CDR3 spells CASSVEGASGNTIYF. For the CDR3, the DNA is TGTGCCAGCAGCGTGGAGGGGGCGTCTGGAAACACCATATATTTT.

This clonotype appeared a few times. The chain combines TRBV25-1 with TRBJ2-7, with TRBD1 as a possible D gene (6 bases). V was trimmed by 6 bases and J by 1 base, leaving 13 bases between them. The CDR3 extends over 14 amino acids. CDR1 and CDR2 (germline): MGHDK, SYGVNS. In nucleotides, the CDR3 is TGTGCCAGCAGGGCTACCAGGGGATCCTACGAGCAGTACTTC. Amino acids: CASRATRGSYEQYF.

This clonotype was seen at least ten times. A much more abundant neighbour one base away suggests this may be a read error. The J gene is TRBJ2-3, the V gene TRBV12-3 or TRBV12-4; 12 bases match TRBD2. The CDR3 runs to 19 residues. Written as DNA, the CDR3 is TGTGCCTGCAGCCCTCCGGGACTAGCGGGCCCAAAGCCCACAGATACGCAGTATTTT. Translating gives CACSPPGLAGPKPTDTQYF.

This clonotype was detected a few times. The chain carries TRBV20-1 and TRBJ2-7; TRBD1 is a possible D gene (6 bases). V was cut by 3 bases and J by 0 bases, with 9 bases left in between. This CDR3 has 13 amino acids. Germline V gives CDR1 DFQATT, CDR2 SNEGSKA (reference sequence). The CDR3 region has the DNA TGCAGTGCTAGGGGGGCGGACTCCTACGAGCAGTACTTC. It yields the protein CSARGADSYEQYF.

The CDR3 sequence: CTFSSSSGGLTNTGELFF. The CDR3, as DNA: TGTACCTTCAGTTCCTCCTCCGGAGGTCTTACGAACACCGGGGAGCTGTTTTTT. The chain links TRBV2 to TRBJ2-2, with D possibly TRBD2 on 5 matching bases. This CDR3 has 18 amino acids. CDR1 is SNHLY, CDR2 FYNNEI, per germline. Full variable domain (remainder filled in from reference TRBV2 and TRBJ2-2): EPEVTQTPSHQVTQMGQEVILRCVPISNHLYFYWYRQILGQKVEFLVSFYNNEISEKSEIFDDQFSVERPDGSNFTLKIRSTKLEDSAMYFCTFSSSSGGLTNTGELFFGEGSRLTVL.

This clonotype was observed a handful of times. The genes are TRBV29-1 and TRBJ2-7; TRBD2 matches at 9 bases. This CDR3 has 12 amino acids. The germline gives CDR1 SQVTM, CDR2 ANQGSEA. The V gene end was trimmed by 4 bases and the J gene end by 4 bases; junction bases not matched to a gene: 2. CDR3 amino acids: CSVVAGEYEQYF. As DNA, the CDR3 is TGCAGCGTTGTAGCGGGAGAATACGAGCAGTACTTC.

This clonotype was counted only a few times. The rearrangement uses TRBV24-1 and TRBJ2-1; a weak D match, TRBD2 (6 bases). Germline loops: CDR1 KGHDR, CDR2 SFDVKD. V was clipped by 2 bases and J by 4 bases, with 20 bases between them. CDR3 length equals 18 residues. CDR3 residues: CATSDSTNRRGAYNEQFF. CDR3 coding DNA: TGTGCCACCAGTGATTCTACGAACCGGCGGGGAGCATACAATGAGCAGTTCTTC.

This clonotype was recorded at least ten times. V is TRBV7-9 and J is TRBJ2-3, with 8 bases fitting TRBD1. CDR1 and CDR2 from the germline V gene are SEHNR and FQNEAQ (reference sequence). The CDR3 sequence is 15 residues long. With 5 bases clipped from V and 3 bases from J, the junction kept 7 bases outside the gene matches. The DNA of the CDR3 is TGTGCCAGCAGCGTGGACAGGGCAACAACAGATACGCAGTATTTT. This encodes CASSVDRATTDTQYF. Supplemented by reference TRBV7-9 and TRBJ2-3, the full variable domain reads DTGVSQNPRHKITKRGQNVTFRCDPISEHNRLYWYRQTLGQGPEFLTYFQNEAQLEKSRLLSDRFSAERPKGSFSTLEIQRTEQGDSAMYLCASSVDRATTDTQYFGPGTRLTVL.

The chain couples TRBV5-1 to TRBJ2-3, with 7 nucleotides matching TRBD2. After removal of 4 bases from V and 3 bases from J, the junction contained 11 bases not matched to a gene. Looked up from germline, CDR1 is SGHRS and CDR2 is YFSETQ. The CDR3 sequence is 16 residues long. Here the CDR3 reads CASSPVTSVGTDTQYF. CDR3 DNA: TGCGCCAGCAGCCCCGTAACTAGCGTCGGGACAGATACGCAGTATTTT.

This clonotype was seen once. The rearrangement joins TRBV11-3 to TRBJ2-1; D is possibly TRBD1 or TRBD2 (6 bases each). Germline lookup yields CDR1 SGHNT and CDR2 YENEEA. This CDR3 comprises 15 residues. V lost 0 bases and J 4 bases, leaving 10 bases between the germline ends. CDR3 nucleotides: TGTGCCAGCAGCTTAGATTCGGGGGCGTACAATGAGCAGTTCTTC. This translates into CASSLDSGAYNEQFF.

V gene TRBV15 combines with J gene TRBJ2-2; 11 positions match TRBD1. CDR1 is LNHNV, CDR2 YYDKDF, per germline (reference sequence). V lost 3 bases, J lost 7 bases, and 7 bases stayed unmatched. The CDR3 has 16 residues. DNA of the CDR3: TGTGCCACCAGCAGGGACAGGGGGCGCGTCGGCGGGGAGCTGTTTTTT. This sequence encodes CATSRDRGRVGGELFF.

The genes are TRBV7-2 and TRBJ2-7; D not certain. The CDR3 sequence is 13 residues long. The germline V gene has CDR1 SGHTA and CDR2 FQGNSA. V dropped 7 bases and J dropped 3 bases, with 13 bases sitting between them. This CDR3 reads CASNKRWGYEQYF. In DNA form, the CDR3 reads TGTGCCAGCAACAAGAGGTGGGGCTACGAGCAGTACTTC.

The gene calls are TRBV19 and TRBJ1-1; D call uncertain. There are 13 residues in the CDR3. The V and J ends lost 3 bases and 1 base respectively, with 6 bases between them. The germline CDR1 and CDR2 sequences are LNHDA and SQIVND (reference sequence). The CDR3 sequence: CASSIYRNTEAFF. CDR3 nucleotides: TGTGCCAGTAGTATTTACAGGAACACTGAAGCTTTCTTT.

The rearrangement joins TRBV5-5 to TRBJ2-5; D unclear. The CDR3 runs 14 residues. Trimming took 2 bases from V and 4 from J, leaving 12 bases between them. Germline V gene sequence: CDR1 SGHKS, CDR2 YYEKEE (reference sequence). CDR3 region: CASSFKGSPETQYF. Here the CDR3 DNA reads TGTGCCAGCAGCTTTAAAGGGTCACCAGAGACCCAGTACTTC.

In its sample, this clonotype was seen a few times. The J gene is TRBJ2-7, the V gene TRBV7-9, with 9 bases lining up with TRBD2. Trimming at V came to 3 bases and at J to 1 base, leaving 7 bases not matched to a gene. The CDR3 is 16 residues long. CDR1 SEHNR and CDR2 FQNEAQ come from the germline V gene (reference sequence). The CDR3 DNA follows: TGTGCCAGCAGCTTTGGGCTAGCGGGGAAGTCCTACGAGCAGTACTTC. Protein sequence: CASSFGLAGKSYEQYF. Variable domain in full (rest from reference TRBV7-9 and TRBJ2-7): DTGVSQNPRHKITKRGQNVTFRCDPISEHNRLYWYRQTLGQGPEFLTYFQNEAQLEKSRLLSDRFSAERPKGSFSTLEIQRTEQGDSAMYLCASSFGLAGKSYEQYFGPGTRLTVT.

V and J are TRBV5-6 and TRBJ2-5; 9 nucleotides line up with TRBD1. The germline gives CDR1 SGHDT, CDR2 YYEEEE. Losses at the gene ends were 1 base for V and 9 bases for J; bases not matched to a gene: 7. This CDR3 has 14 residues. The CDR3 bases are TGTGCCAGCAGCTTGATACAGGGGGCGTTTGCCCAGTACTTC. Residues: CASSLIQGAFAQYF.